These 10 T cell receptor beta chains were sequenced from one sample in a study of blood T cell repertoires in COVID-19 (dated by TCRdb to the early 2020s). The library came from the immunoSEQ multiplex PCR assay. Here the immuneACCESS table is served through TCRdb, limited to in-frame sequences with V and J called. Missing clones are a known gap in these copies; in checked studies unresolved V genes cover under half, and the rest lacks a known reason. This sample is represented by roughly 200,000 clones; 80% of them were singletons. 4.5% to 7% of the sample lies in the top ten. The sample consisted of peripheral blood. The source is a woman in her 70s with acute or convalescent COVID-19.

V usage is TRBV7-9 and J usage is TRBJ2-5; TRBD2 agrees at 7 bases. CDR1 SEHNR and CDR2 FQNEAQ come from the germline V gene (reference sequence). The CDR3 totals 14 residues. Germline trimming cut 4 bases from V and 3 bases from J; bases unmatched to any gene: 5. The CDR3 bases are TGTGCCAGCAGCTCCGGGGAGGGAGAAGAGACCCAGTACTTC. Translated: CASSSGEGEETQYF.

V and J are TRBV27 and TRBJ2-7, with D tentatively TRBD2 (6 bases). There are 16 residues in the CDR3. Per germline, CDR1 MNHEY and CDR2 SMNVEV (reference sequence). Trimming stripped 1 base from V and 1 base from J, with 14 bases between. CDR3 sequence: CASSLFRDAGSYEQYF. DNA for the CDR3: TGTGCCAGCAGTTTATTCAGGGACGCGGGGTCCTACGAGCAGTACTTC.

A single count supports this clone. The chain links TRBV5-6 to TRBJ1-2; D may be TRBD1 (5 bases). The CDR3 spans 15 residues. Germline V gene lookup returns CDR1 SGHDT and CDR2 YYEEEE. The V end lost 4 bases, the J end lost 0 bases, and 13 bases lay between the germline ends. The CDR3 DNA sequence: TGTGCCAGCAGCCTGTGGGGGGGAGCTAACTATGGCTACACCTTC. Its protein product is CASSLWGGANYGYTF.

The genes are TRBV27 and TRBJ1-2; TRBD1 agrees at 8 bases. J gave up 5 bases and V 5 bases, and 10 bases lay outside the gene matches. Germline assignment: CDR1 MNHEY and CDR2 SMNVEV (reference sequence). CDR3 length: 15 residues. The CDR3 protein is CASSPFQGAGYGYTF. The CDR3 DNA follows: TGTGCCAGCAGTCCGTTCCAGGGGGCAGGGTATGGCTACACCTTC.

This clone was seen only a few times. The rearrangement links TRBV12-3 or TRBV12-4 to TRBJ1-3; unclear D gene. This CDR3 spans 12 amino acids. Trimming pared 4 bases from V and 3 bases from J, leaving 4 bases between. The chain's CDR3 is CASSSDGNTIYF. In DNA, the CDR3 is TGTGCCAGCAGTTCAGATGGAAACACCATATATTTT.

The genes are TRBV4-2 and TRBJ2-5; 10 bases align to TRBD2. CDR1 is LGHNA and CDR2 is YNFKEQ in the germline V gene. This CDR3 has 16 residues. Unmatched junction bases numbered 7, after V lost 1 base and J lost 5 bases. DNA of the CDR3: TGTGCCAGCAGCCAAGTCGAAGTTAGCGGGAGGGAGACCCAGTACTTC. Its protein product is CASSQVEVSGRETQYF.

V usage is TRBV5-1 and J usage is TRBJ2-5; weak D call: TRBD2 (6 bases). This CDR3 region has 15 residues. V was pared by 4 bases and J by 1 base, with 14 bases between. Looked up from germline, CDR1 is SGHRS and CDR2 is YFSETQ. The CDR3 DNA sequence: TGCGCCAGCAGCAAAGCGGGCCTATCCCAAGAGACCCAGTACTTC. It translates to CASSKAGLSQETQYF.

The rearrangement uses TRBV11-3 and TRBJ1-6; D not resolved. Germline CDR1 and CDR2: SGHNT and YENEEA. V lost 5 bases and J lost 0, with 14 bases in between. CDR3 size: 17 residues. CDR3 amino acids: CASSHRMESSYNSPLHF. In nucleotides, the CDR3 is TGTGCCAGCAGCCACCGGATGGAGAGCTCCTATAATTCACCCCTCCACTTT.

J is TRBJ1-5 and V is TRBV6-5, with 9 bases identical to TRBD1. The junction had 10 bases not matched to a gene; V was cut back by 4 bases and J by 6 bases. This CDR3 is 16 amino acids long. Looked up from germline, CDR1 is MNHEY and CDR2 is SVGAGI. The CDR3 DNA is TGTGCCAGCAGTTCTTCCCTGGACAGGGGACGTCAGCCCCAGCATTTT. It translates to CASSSSLDRGRQPQHF.

The V and J genes are TRBV7-6 and TRBJ1-1, with TRBD1 identical over 7 bases. Germline values: CDR1 SGHVS, CDR2 FNYEAQ. This CDR3 is 16 amino acids long. Germline trimming cut 5 bases from V and 1 base from J; bases unmatched to any gene: 10. The CDR3 here is CASSPVQGVRNTEAFF. CDR3 in DNA: TGTGCCAGCAGCCCAGTGCAGGGGGTACGGAACACTGAAGCTTTCTTT.